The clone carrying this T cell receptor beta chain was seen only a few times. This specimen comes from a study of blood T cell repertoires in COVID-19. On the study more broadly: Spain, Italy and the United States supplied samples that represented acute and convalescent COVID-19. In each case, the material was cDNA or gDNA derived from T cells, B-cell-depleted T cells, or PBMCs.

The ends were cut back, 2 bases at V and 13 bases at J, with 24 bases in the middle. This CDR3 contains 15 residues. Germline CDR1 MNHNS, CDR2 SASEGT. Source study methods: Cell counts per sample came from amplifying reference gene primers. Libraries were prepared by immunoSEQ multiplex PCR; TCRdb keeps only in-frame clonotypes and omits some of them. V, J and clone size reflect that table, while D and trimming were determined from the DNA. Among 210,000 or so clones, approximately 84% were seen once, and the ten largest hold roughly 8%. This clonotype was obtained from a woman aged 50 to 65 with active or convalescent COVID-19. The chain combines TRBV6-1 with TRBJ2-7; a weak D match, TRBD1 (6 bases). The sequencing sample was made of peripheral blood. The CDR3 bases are TGTGCCAGCAGTGAACTGGGACATTCCCCACTGAGACGATACTTC. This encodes CASSELGHSPLRRYF.